The entry below describes one TCR beta chain. This CDR3 is built from 16 residues. The V gene lost 4 bases and the J gene lost 1 base, with 17 bases spanning the gap. Per germline, CDR1 SGHTA and CDR2 FQGNSA. This entry belongs to a study of technical replicates of blood from a few donors. Sequenced by immunoSEQ multiplex PCR; TCRdb stores in-frame clones only, minus some. The sample shows about 44,000 clones, approximately 96% of them seen only once. Source material: T cells isolated from PBMCs. The chain couples TRBV7-2 to TRBJ2-7; D may be TRBD1 (5 bases). The sequence derives from a human donor in good health. CDR3 DNA: TGTGCCAGCAGCTACAGAGACAGCCTGATATCCTACGAGCAGTACTTC. Translation gives CASSYRDSLISYEQYF.